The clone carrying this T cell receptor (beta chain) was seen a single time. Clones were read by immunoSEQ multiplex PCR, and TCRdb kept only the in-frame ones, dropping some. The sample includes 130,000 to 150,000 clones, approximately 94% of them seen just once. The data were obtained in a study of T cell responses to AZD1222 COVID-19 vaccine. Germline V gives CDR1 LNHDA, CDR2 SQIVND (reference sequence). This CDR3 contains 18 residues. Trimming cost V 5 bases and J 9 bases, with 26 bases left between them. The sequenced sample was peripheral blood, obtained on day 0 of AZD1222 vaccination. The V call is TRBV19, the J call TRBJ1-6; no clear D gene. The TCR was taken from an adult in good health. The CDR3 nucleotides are TGTGCCAGTAGTTCCTCCGGACGCGGGGTACCCACGGGTTCACCCCTCCACTTT. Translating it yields CASSSSGRGVPTGSPLHF.